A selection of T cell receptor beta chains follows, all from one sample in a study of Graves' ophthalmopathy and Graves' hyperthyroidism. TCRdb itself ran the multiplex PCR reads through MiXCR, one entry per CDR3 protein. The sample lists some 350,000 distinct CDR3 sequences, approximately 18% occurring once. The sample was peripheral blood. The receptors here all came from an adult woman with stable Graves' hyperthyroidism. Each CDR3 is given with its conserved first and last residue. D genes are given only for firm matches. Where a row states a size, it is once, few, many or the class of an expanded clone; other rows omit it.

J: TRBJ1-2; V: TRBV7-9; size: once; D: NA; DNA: TGTGCCAGCACACCCTGGGAGAGTTTCTATGGCTACACCTTC; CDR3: CASTPWESFYGYTF
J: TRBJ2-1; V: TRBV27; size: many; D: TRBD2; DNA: TGTGCCAGCAGTTTGGGCGGGAGTACATACAATGAGCAGTTCTTC; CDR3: CASSLGGSTYNEQFF
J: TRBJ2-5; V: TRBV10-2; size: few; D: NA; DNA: TGCGCCAGCAGTGAGTTAGGAGAGACCCAGTACTTC; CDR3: CASSELGETQYF
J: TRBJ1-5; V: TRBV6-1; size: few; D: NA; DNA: TGTGCCAGCAGTGTGTCCCCGGACGGCAATCAGCCCCAGCATTTT; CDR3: CASSVSPDGNQPQHF
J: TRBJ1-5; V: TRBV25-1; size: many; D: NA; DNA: TGTGCCAGCAGTGACCACCTCGGGGGCAATCAGCCCCAGCATTTT; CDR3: CASSDHLGGNQPQHF
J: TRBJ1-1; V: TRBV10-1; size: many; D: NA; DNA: TGCGCCAGCATTCCTAGGGGCAGGGGCGCCGACATGAACACTGAAGCTTTCTTT; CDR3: CASIPRGRGADMNTEAFF
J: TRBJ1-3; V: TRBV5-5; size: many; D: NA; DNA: TGTGCCAGCAGCTTCATGGATGGTGGAAACACCATATATTTT; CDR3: CASSFMDGGNTIYF
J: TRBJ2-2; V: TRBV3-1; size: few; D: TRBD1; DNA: TGTGCCAGCAGTAGGGGGACAGGGTCGACCGGGGAGCTGTTTTTT; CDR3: CASSRGTGSTGELFF
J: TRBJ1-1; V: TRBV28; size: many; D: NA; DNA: TGTGCCAGCAGTTTAATGGGGACTGAAGCTTTCTTT; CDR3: CASSLMGTEAFF
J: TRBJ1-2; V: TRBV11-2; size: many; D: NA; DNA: TGTGCCAGCAGCTTAGAGAGTTCCAGCGGCTATGGCTACACCTTC; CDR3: CASSLESSSGYGYTF
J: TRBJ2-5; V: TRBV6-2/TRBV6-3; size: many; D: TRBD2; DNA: TGTGCCAGCAGTGACGGGACTAGCGGAAAAGAGACCCAGTACTTC; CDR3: CASSDGTSGKETQYF
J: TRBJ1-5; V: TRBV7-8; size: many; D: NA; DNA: TGTGCCAGCAGCTCCCCTGCGGACACCCACGGAAGCAATCAGCCCCAGCATTTT; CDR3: CASSSPADTHGSNQPQHF
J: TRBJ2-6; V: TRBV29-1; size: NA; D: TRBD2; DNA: TGCAGCGTGTTGTCTACTAGCGGGGCCTCTGGGGCCAACGTCCTGACTTTC; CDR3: CSVLSTSGASGANVLTF
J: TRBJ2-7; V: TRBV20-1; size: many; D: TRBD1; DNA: TGCAGCGCCCGGGACAGGTCCTACGAGCAGTACTTC; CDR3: CSARDRSYEQYF
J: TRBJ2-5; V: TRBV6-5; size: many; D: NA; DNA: TGTGCCAGCAGTTACGAGCAGGGAGATGAGGAGACCCAGTACTTC; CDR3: CASSYEQGDEETQYF
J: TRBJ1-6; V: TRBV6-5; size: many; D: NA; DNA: TGTGCCAGCAGCGGCCCCCGCTCCTATAATTCACCCCTCCACTTT; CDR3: CASSGPRSYNSPLHF
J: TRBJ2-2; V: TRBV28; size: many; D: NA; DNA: TGTGCCATCCAGGGTGCCACGCTGAACACCGGGGAGCTGTTTTTT; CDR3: CAIQGATLNTGELFF
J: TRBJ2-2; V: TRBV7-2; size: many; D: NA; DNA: TGTGCCAGCAGCTCGACTCACCTAGGAACCGGGGAGCTGTTTTTT; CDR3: CASSSTHLGTGELFF
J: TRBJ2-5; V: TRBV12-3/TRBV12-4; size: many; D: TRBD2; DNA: TGTGCCAGCAGTCTCTCCGGGACTAGCGTGCAGTACTTC; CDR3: CASSLSGTSVQYF
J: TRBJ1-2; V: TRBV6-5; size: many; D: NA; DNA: TGTGCCAGCAGAGTCGGCGCGTTATATGGCTACACCTTC; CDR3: CASRVGALYGYTF
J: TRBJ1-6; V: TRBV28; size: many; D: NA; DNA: TGTGCCAGCATAGGGGTAGTCTCCTATAATTCACCCCTCCACTTT; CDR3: CASIGVVSYNSPLHF
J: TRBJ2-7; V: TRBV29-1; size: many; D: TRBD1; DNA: TGCAGCGTGGGACAGTCCCACGAGCAGTACTTC; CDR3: CSVGQSHEQYF
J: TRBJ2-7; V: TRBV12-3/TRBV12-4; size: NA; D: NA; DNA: TGTGCCAGCGGGCCGGAGACCGGACTCACCGAGCAGTACTTC; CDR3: CASGPETGLTEQYF
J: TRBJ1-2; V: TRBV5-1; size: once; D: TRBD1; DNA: TGCGCCAGCAGCTTGGATGCCGGGACAGGGGTAATGAACACCTTC; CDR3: CASSLDAGTGVMNTF
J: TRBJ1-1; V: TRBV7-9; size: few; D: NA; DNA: TGTGCCAGCAGCTTAGGGAGGTATTCAGAAGCTTTCTTT; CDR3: CASSLGRYSEAFF
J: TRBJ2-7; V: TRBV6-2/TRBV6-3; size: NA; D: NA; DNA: TGTGCTAGTATCGAGCGCTGGGGAACCTACGAGCAGTACTTC; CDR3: CASIERWGTYEQYF
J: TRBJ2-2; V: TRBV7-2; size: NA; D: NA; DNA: TGTGCCAGCAGCCCTTTACCCGGGACCATAGCCGGGGAGCTGTTTTTT; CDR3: CASSPLPGTIAGELFF
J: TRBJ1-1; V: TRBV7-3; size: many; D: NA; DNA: TGTGCCGGCAGCTTATGGCTGAACACTGAAGCTTTCTTT; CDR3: CAGSLWLNTEAFF
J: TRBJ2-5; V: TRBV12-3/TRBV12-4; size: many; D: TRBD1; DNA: TGTGCCAGCAGTCCAGCGGGACAGGGCCAAGAGACCCAGTACTTC; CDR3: CASSPAGQGQETQYF
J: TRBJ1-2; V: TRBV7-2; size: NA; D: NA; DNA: TGTGCCAGCAGCCTATCACACTATGGCTACACCTTC; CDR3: CASSLSHYGYTF
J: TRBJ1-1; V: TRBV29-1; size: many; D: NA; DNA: TGCAGCGTTGAAGATATAAAGGGGCGCACTGAAGCTTTCTTT; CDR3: CSVEDIKGRTEAFF
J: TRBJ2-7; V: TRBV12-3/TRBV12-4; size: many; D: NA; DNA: TGTGCCAGCAGTTTAGGCGCAGGGGCCTACGAGCAGTACTTC; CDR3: CASSLGAGAYEQYF
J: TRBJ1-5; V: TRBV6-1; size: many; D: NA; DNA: TGTGCCTCCCGGTGGGCAGGTGAAAATCAGCCCCAGCATTTT; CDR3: CASRWAGENQPQHF
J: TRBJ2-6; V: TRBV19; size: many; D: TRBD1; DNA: TGTGCCAGTAGTATAGGTAGGGGGCGCGGCTCTGGGGCCAACGTCCTGACTTTC; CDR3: CASSIGRGRGSGANVLTF
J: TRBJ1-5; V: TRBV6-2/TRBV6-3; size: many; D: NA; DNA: TGTGCCAGCAGTTACTCGAGTTATCCCCCGGGGAATCAGCCCCAGCATTTT; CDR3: CASSYSSYPPGNQPQHF
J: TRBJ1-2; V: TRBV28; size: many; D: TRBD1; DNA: TGTGCCAGCAGTGGGGGGGACAGAAACCACTATGGCTACACCTTC; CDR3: CASSGGDRNHYGYTF
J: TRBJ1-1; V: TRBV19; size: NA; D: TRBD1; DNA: TGTGCCAGTAGCGCGGACAGGGGGCTGAAAGCTTTCTTT; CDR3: CASSADRGLKAFF
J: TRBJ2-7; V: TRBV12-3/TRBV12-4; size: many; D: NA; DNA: TGTGCCAGCGGTCGGTCGGCGAATGCCGAGCAGTACTTC; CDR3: CASGRSANAEQYF
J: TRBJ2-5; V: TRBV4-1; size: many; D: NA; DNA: TGCGCCAGCAGCCAAGCCCACGACTCGTACCAAGAGACCCAGTACTTC; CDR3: CASSQAHDSYQETQYF
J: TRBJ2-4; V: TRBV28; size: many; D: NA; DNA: TGTGCCAGCAGTTTCCGGGGGTCCAAAAACATTCAGTACTTC; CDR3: CASSFRGSKNIQYF
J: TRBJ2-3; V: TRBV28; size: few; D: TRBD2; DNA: TGTGCCAGCAGTGCTCGGGGTAGCGGGAGGGCCCGAGATACGCAGTATTTT; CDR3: CASSARGSGRARDTQYF
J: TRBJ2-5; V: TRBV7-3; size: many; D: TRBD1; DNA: TGTGCCAGCAGCCCCAACCCCACCCGGACAGGCCAAGAGACCCAGTACTTC; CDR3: CASSPNPTRTGQETQYF
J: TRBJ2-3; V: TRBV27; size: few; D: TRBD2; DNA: TGTGCCAGCAGTCGCCGACTAGCGGGAGTCGATACGCAGTATTTT; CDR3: CASSRRLAGVDTQYF
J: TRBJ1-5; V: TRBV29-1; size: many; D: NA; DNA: TGCAGCGCCAGTGGGGGTATGGGTCAGCCCCAGCATTTT; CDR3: CSASGGMGQPQHF
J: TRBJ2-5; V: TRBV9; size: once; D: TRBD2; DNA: TGTGCCAGCAGCGTAACCGGACTAGCGGGGGTAACCCAAGAGACCCAGTACTTC; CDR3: CASSVTGLAGVTQETQYF
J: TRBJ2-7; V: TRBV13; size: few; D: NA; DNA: TGTGCCAGCAGCTCCACGGCTAGCTACGAGCAGTACTTC; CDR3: CASSSTASYEQYF
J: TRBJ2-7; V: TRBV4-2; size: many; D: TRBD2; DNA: TGTGCCAGCAGCCAAGATCGCTCGCTAGCGGGAGGAACCGCTTTCTACGAGCAGTACTTC; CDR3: CASSQDRSLAGGTAFYEQYF
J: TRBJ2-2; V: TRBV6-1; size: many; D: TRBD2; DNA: TGTGCCAGCAGCGGGACTAGTCTTTGGTCCGCCGGGGAGCTGTTTTTT; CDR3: CASSGTSLWSAGELFF
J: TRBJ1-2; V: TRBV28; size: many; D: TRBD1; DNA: TGTGCCAGCAGTGAAGCCGGGACAGGGCACTATGGCTACACCTTC; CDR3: CASSEAGTGHYGYTF
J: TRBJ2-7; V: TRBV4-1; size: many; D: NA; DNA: TGCGCCAGCAGCTCAGGGGAGGGTTCCTACGAGCAGTACTTC; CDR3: CASSSGEGSYEQYF
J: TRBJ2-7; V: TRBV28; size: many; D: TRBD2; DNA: TGTGCCAGCGCCCTTAGCGGGAGGGCCTACGAGCAGTACTTC; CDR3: CASALSGRAYEQYF
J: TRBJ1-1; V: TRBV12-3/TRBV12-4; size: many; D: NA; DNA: TGTGCCAGCAGTTTAGAAGGCAGGGGGAACACTGAAGCTTTCTTT; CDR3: CASSLEGRGNTEAFF
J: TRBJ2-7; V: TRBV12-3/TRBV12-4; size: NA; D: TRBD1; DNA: TGTGCCAGCAGCCGGACGGACAGGGGTTACGAGCAGTACTTC; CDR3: CASSRTDRGYEQYF
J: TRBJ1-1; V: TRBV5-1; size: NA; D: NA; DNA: TGCGTCAGCACTAGGAGTCAGGGGATGACTGAAGCTTTCTTT; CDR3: CVSTRSQGMTEAFF
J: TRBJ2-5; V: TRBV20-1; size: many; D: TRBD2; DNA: TGCAGTGCTAGTAGCGGGGCTAGCGGGGAGACCCAGTACTTC; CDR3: CSASSGASGETQYF
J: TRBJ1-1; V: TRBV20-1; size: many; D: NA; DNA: TGCAGTGCTAGGGGGGGATGGGGCCAGTCCTACTTGAACACTGAAGCTTTCTTT; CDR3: CSARGGWGQSYLNTEAFF
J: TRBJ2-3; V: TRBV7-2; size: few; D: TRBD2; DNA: TGTGCCAGCACCCAGCAGGGACTAGCGGGTGGCGGCACAGATACGCAGTATTTT; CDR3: CASTQQGLAGGGTDTQYF
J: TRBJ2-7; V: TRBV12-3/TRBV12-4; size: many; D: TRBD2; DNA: TGTGCCAGCAGTTCCACCGGGGAGGGTCCCACCTACGAGCAGTACTTC; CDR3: CASSSTGEGPTYEQYF